The 18 T cell receptor beta chains in this list originate from one sample, sequenced in a study of T cell responses to AZD1222 COVID-19 vaccine. Libraries were prepared by immunoSEQ multiplex PCR; TCRdb keeps only in-frame clonotypes and omits some of them. The sample lists some 150,000 clones; about nine tenths were seen once. The input for sequencing was peripheral blood, taken on day 0 of AZD1222 vaccination. These receptors were collected from an adult in good health.

The rearrangement uses TRBV18 and TRBJ2-7, with TRBD2 matching over 9 bases. Germline V lookup: CDR1 KGHSH, CDR2 LQKENI. Losses at the gene ends were 6 bases for V and 5 bases for J; bases not matched to a gene: 11. The CDR3 contains 15 residues. In DNA form, the CDR3 reads TGTGCCAGCTCCTTGGAGATAGCGGGAGTCCACGAGCAGTACTTC. This sequence encodes CASSLEIAGVHEQYF.

The rearrangement uses TRBV5-1 and TRBJ1-3, with a weak D call TRBD1 (6 bases). The CDR3 runs to 16 residues. V lost 4 bases to trimming and J lost 2 bases, with 16 bases between them. Germline loops: CDR1 SGHRS, CDR2 YFSETQ. The CDR3 loop reads CASSPGYRDTGNTIYF. As DNA, the CDR3 is TGCGCCAGCAGCCCCGGGTACAGGGACACTGGAAACACCATATATTTT.

This chain uses TRBV6-6 with TRBJ1-3; D remains unclear. CDR3 length: 15 amino acids. Germline-derived CDR1 and CDR2 are MNHNY and SVGAGI (reference sequence). V lost 6 bases, J lost 0 bases, and 12 bases lay in between. This CDR3 is CASRRSISSGNTIYF. CDR3 DNA: TGTGCCAGCAGACGAAGCATTTCCTCTGGAAACACCATATATTTT.

This chain uses TRBV7-8 with TRBJ1-1; possibly TRBD1 for D (5 bases). CDR1 is SGHVS and CDR2 is FQNEAQ in the germline V gene. This CDR3 comprises 12 residues. V was pared by 2 bases and J by 6 bases, with 7 bases between. The CDR3 loop reads CASSLQGPEAFF. CDR3 nucleotide sequence: TGTGCCAGCAGCTTACAGGGACCTGAAGCTTTCTTT.

V gene TRBV10-3 combines with J gene TRBJ1-4, with D perhaps TRBD1 (5 bases). CDR3 length: 15 amino acids. The V and J ends lost 4 bases and 0 bases respectively, with 9 bases between them. Germline V gene sequence: CDR1 ENHRY, CDR2 SYGVKD. Here the CDR3 DNA reads TGTGCCATCAGTGCTGGGACCGCAACTAATGAAAAACTGTTTTTT. Translating it yields CAISAGTATNEKLFF.

The CDR3 sequence: CASSLADVSNTGELFF. The CDR3 DNA is TGTGCCAGTAGTCTGGCGGACGTATCGAACACCGGGGAGCTGTTTTTT. V gene TRBV19 combines with J gene TRBJ2-2; D not resolved. Germline-derived CDR1 and CDR2 are LNHDA and SQIVND (reference sequence). V lost 5 bases, J lost 0 bases, and 13 bases lay in between. CDR3 length equals 16 residues.

The J gene is TRBJ2-2, the V gene TRBV11-3; possibly TRBD1 for D (7 bases). Germline CDR1 SGHNT, CDR2 YENEEA. V was pared by 5 bases and J by 8 bases, with 12 bases between. This CDR3 contains 13 residues. In DNA, the CDR3 is TGTGCCAGCAGCCCAGGGGGGCTGGGGGAGCTGTTTTTT. Its translation is CASSPGGLGELFF. Together with reference TRBV11-3 and TRBJ2-2, the CDR3 gives the full variable domain: EAGVVQSPRYKIIEKKQPVAFWCNPISGHNTLYWYLQNLGQGPELLIRYENEEAVDDSQLPKDRFSAERLKGVDSTLKIQPAELGDSAVYLCASSPGGLGELFFGEGSRLTVL.

This clone was observed a handful of times. V gene TRBV11-2 combines with J gene TRBJ2-5; D remains ambiguous. CDR1 SGHAT and CDR2 FQNNGV come from the germline V gene. The CDR3 length is 15 residues. Trimming left V 6 bases short and J 2 bases short, with 16 bases between. This chain's CDR3 is CASRALRGGQETQYF. CDR3 nucleotide sequence: TGTGCCAGCAGAGCTCTTAGAGGCGGACAAGAGACCCAGTACTTC.

This chain connects TRBV20-1 to TRBJ2-7; the D gene could be TRBD1 or TRBD2 (5 bases each). Germline V CDR1 and CDR2: DFQATT, SNEGSKA (reference sequence). Trimming took 3 bases from V and 0 from J, leaving 12 bases between them. There are 14 residues in the CDR3. For the CDR3, the DNA is TGCAGTGCTAGTGGGACGCGTCGCTCCTACGAGCAGTACTTC. Translating it yields CSASGTRRSYEQYF.

This clone was counted only a few times. The V call is TRBV5-6, the J call TRBJ1-4, with a possible D match to TRBD1 (6 bases). Germline V gives CDR1 SGHDT, CDR2 YYEEEE. The V gene lost 4 bases and the J gene lost 6 bases, with 16 bases spanning the gap. There are 15 residues in the CDR3. The chain's CDR3 is CASSPLGGPDEKLFF. The CDR3 DNA reads TGTGCCAGCAGCCCACTCGGGGGCCCCGATGAAAAACTGTTTTTT.

The chain is built from TRBV24-1 and TRBJ1-2; perhaps TRBD1 as D (6 bases). Germline values: CDR1 KGHDR, CDR2 SFDVKD. There are 14 residues in the CDR3. Trimming cost V 7 bases and J 0 bases, with 11 bases left between them. The CDR3 nucleotides are TGTGCCACCAGACACAGGGACTCTAACTATGGCTACACCTTC. Protein sequence: CATRHRDSNYGYTF.

The gene calls are TRBV19 and TRBJ1-1, with D hard to call. V gave up 0 bases and J gave up 4 bases, with 15 bases separating them. Germline assignment: CDR1 LNHDA and CDR2 SQIVND (reference sequence). CDR3 size: 16 residues. Here the CDR3 DNA reads TGTGCCAGTAGTATAGATCTCGAGACATGGGGCACTGAAGCTTTCTTT. It is translated as CASSIDLETWGTEAFF.

The rearrangement links TRBV3-1 (or the pseudogene TRBV3-2) to TRBJ2-3, with D perhaps matching TRBD2 (5 bases). V lost 6 bases, J lost 9 bases, and 13 bases lay in between. The V gene's germline CDR1 is LGHDT and CDR2 YNNKEL (reference sequence). The CDR3 runs to 12 residues. The CDR3 DNA is TGTGCCAGCAGTCCTGCAGAGCGGACGCAGTATTTT. Translation: CASSPAERTQYF.

This clone was seen a single time. This chain joins TRBV6-5 and TRBJ2-7, with D unclear. The germline CDR1 and CDR2 sequences are MNHEY and SVGAGI. Between the trimmed V and J ends, which lost 6 bases and 1 base, there was a span of 13 bases. CDR3 size: 14 residues. The CDR3 sequence: CASSPQHGSYEQYF. DNA for the CDR3: TGTGCCAGCAGCCCCCAACATGGTTCCTACGAGCAGTACTTC.

CDR3 DNA sequence: TGTGCCAGCAGCCTCCAGGACAGGGAAGAGACCCAGTACTTC. Amino acid sequence: CASSLQDREETQYF. The V call is TRBV5-4, the J call TRBJ2-5; TRBD1 matches at 8 bases. The V segment lost 4 bases and the J segment 3 bases; nucleotides outside the gene matches: 5. The CDR3 has 14 amino acids. Germline values: CDR1 SGHNT, CDR2 YYREEE (reference sequence).

This CDR3 is CASRPTSGPSYEQYF. CDR3 sequence (DNA): TGTGCCAGCAGGCCGACTAGCGGGCCTTCCTACGAGCAGTACTTC. This sequence joins TRBV28 and TRBJ2-7; TRBD2 matches 10 bases. The V segment lost 6 bases and the J segment 1 base; nucleotides outside the gene matches: 6. This CDR3 spans 15 amino acids. Germline CDR1 MDHEN, CDR2 SYDVKM. Full variable domain (rest looked up from reference TRBV28 and TRBJ2-7): DVKVTQSSRYLVKRTGEKVFLECVQDMDHENMFWYRQDPGLGLRLIYFSYDVKMKEKGDIPEGYSVSREKKERFSLILESASTNQTSMYLCASRPTSGPSYEQYFGPGTRLTVT.

This sequence joins TRBV6-5 and TRBJ2-5, with TRBD1 matching 11 bases. This CDR3 is 14 amino acids long. Germline CDR1 and CDR2: MNHEY and SVGAGI. V lost 5 bases to trimming and J lost 4 bases; unmatched junction nucleotides: 3. CDR3 coding DNA: TGTGCCAGCAGTAAGGGGACAGGGGGAGAGACCCAGTACTTC. It specifies CASSKGTGGETQYF.

The chain joins TRBV14 to TRBJ1-2; maybe TRBD1 (6 bases). The germline gives CDR1 SGHDN, CDR2 FVKESK. The CDR3 contains 13 residues. The V gene lost 0 bases and the J gene lost 14 bases, with 16 bases spanning the gap. The CDR3 reads CASSQDARQVGTF. The CDR3 DNA is TGTGCCAGCAGCCAAGATGCGAGACAGGTTGGAACCTTC.